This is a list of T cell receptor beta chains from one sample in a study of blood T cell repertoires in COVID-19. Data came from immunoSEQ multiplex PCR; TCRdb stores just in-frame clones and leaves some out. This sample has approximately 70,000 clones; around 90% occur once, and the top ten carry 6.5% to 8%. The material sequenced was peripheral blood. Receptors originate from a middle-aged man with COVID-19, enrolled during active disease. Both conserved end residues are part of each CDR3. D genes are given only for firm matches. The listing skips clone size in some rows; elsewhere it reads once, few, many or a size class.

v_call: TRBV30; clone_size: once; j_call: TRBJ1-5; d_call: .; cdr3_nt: TGTGCCTGGAGTCCGGGAGCTTATAGCAATCAGCCCCAGCATTTT; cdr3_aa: CAWSPGAYSNQPQHF
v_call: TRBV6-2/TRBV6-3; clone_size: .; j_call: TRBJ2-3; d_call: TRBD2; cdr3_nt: TGTGCCAGCAGTTACGGTTCAGCGGGGGGGGGCACAGATACGCAGTATTTT; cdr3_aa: CASSYGSAGGGTDTQYF
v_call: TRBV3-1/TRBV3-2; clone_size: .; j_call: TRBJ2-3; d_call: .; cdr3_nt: TGTGCCAGCAGCCCTGGACTGTATCCAGATACGCAGTATTTT; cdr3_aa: CASSPGLYPDTQYF
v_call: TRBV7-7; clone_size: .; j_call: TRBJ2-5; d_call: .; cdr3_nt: TGTGCCAGCAGCGGAAGGACAGACCAAGAGACCCAGTACTTC; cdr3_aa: CASSGRTDQETQYF
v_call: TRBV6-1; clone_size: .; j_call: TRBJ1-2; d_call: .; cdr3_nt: TGTGCCAGCAGTGCCCGGGACTCCATTCTGGCGAATGGCTACACCTTC; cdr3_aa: CASSARDSILANGYTF
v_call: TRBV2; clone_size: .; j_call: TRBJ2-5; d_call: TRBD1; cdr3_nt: TGTGCCAGCAGTGGGGGGACAGGGACCTCGACCCAGTACTTC; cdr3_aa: CASSGGTGTSTQYF
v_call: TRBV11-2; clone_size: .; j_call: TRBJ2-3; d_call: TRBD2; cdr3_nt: TGTGCCAGCAGGATAAACCAGGGACTAGCGGGGGTCACAGATACGCAGTATTTT; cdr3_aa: CASRINQGLAGVTDTQYF
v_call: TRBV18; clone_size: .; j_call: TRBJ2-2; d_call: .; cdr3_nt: TGTGCCAGCTCCGGGAACACCGGGGAGCTGTTTTTT; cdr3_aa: CASSGNTGELFF
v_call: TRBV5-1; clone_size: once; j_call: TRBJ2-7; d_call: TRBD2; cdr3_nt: TGCGCCAGCAGCCCGGGGGGTTCCTCCTACGAGCAGTACTTC; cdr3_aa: CASSPGGSSYEQYF
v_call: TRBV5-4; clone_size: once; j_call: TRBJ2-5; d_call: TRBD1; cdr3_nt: TGTGCCAGCAGCTCGGGCCGGGACAGGGGGCTAGGAGAGACCCAGTACTTC; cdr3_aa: CASSSGRDRGLGETQYF
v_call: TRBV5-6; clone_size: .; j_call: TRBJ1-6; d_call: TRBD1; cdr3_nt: TGTGCCAGCAGCTTCCGGGACAGGGTTTCACCCCTCCACTTT; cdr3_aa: CASSFRDRVSPLHF
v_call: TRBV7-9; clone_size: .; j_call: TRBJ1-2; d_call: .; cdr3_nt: TGTGCCAGCTCCCCAGGGAACTACGGCTACACCTTC; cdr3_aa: CASSPGNYGYTF
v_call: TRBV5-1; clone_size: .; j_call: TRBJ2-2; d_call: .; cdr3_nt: TGCGCCAGCAGTGGCATCATGAACACCGGGGAGCTGTTTTTT; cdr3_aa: CASSGIMNTGELFF
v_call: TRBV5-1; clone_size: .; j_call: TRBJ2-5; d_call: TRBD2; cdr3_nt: TGCGCCAGCAGCTTTGGGACTAGCGGCCAAGAGACCCAGTACTTC; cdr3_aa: CASSFGTSGQETQYF
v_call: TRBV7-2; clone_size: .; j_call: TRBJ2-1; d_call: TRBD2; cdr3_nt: TGTGCCAGCAGATTAGCGGGCAGCTCCTACAATGAGCAGTTCTTC; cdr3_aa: CASRLAGSSYNEQFF
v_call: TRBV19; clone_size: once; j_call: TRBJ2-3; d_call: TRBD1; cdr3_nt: TGTGCCAGTAGTTTCCGACAGGGGCGCACAGATACGCAGTATTTT; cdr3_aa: CASSFRQGRTDTQYF
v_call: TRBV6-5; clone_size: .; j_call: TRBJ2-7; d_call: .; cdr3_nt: TGTGCCAGCTCCGGGAGGGGACAGGGCGAGCAGTACTTC; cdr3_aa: CASSGRGQGEQYF
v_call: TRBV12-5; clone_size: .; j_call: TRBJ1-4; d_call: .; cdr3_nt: TGTGCTACCGCCAGGGATAATGAAAAACTGTTTTTT; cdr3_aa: CATARDNEKLFF
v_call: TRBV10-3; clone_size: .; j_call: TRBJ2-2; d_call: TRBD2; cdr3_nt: TGTGCCATCAGTCCCAGCGGGGGGGACACCGGGGAGCTGTTTTTT; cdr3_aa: CAISPSGGDTGELFF
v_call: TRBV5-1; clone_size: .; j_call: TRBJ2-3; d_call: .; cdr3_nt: TGCGCCAGCAGCCCACAGGGATCAGTCACAGATACGCAGTATTTT; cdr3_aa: CASSPQGSVTDTQYF
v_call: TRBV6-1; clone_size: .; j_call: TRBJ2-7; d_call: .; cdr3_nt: TGTGCCAGCAGTGAACGGACACGATCCTACGAGCAGTACTTC; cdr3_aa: CASSERTRSYEQYF
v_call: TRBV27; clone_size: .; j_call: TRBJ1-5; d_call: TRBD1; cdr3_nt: TGTGCCAGCAGTGGGGTTGGGACAGGGGCATATCAGCCCCAGCATTTT; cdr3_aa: CASSGVGTGAYQPQHF
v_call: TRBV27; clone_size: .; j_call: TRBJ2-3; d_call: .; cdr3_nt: TGTGCCAGCACAAGGGACTCAAGCACAGATACGCAGTATTTT; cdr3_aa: CASTRDSSTDTQYF
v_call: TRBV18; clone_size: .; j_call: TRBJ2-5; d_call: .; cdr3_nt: TGTGCCAGCTCACCAACCGCAGGGGGAGGTAGCGAGACCCAGTACTTC; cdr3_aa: CASSPTAGGGSETQYF
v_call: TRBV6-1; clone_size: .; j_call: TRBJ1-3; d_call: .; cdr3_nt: TGTGCCAGCAGTGCCTTGACGGGAAGCTCTGGAAACACCATATATTTT; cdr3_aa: CASSALTGSSGNTIYF
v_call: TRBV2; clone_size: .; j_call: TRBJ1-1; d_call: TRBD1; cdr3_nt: TGTGCCAGCAGCGAAACAGGGGCCCAGAACACTGAAGCTTTCTTT; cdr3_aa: CASSETGAQNTEAFF
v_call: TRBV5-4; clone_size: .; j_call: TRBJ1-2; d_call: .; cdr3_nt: TGTGCCAGCAGCTTGGCCGAGACAGTGTCAGCCACCTTC; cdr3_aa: CASSLAETVSATF
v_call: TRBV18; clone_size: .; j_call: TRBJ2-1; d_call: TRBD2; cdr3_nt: TGTGCCAGCTCACCATTCCGTCGGGGGGTCTCCTACAATGAGCAGTTCTTC; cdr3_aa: CASSPFRRGVSYNEQFF
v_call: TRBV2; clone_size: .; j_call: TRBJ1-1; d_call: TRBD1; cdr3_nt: TGTGCCACTCAAATGGACAGGGACACTGAAGCTTTCTTT; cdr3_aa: CATQMDRDTEAFF
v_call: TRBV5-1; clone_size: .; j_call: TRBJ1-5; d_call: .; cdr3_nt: TGCGCCAGCAGCTTGGGGCCCCTCAATCAGCCCCAGCATTTT; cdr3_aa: CASSLGPLNQPQHF
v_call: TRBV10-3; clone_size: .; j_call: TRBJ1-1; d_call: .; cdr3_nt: TGTGCCATCAGTGAAGGGAGAAACACTGAAGCTTTCTTT; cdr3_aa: CAISEGRNTEAFF
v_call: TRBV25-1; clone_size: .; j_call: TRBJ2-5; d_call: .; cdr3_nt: TGTGCCAGCAGTGGCCCCAGGGTGTCTTCGGAGACCCAGTACTTC; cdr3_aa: CASSGPRVSSETQYF
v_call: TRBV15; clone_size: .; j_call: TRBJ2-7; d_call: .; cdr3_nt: TGTGCCACCAGCAGGGCCTCCTCCGCCGAGCAGTACTTC; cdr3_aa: CATSRASSAEQYF
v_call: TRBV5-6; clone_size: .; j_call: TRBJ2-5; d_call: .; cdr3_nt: TGTGCCAGCAGCTTGGTTGCCAGCCAAGAGACCCAGTACTTC; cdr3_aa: CASSLVASQETQYF
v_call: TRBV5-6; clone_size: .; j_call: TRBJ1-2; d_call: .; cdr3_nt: TGTGCCAGCAGCACACCCCCCACCGCTAACTATGGCTACACCTTC; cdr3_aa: CASSTPPTANYGYTF
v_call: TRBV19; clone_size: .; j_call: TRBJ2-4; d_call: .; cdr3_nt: TGTGCCAGTAGTAAGGCGGGAGCCAAAAACATTCAGTACTTC; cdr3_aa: CASSKAGAKNIQYF
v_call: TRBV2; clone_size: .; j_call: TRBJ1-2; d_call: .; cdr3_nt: TGTGCCAGCAGTGACGGTTTGGGCAGGGTGGGTGGCTACACCTTC; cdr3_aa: CASSDGLGRVGGYTF
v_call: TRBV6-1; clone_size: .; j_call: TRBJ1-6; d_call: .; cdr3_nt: TGTGCCAGCAGTGAAGCGCTTGTCGGGGTTCACGGGGGTTCACCCCTCCACTTT; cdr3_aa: CASSEALVGVHGGSPLHF
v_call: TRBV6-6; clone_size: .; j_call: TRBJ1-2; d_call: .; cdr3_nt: TGTGCCAGCAGTCCATTACAGGCAGTTCAAGCTAACTATGGCTACACCTTC; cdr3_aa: CASSPLQAVQANYGYTF
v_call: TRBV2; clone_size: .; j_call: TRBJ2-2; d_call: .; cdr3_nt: TGTGCCAGCAGTATACCGGGACACAACACCGGGGAGCTGTTTTTT; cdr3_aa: CASSIPGHNTGELFF
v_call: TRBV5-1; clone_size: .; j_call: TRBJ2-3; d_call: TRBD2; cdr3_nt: TGCGCCAGCACCCTCCTAGCGGGGGGGGAGGATACGCAGTATTTT; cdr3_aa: CASTLLAGGEDTQYF
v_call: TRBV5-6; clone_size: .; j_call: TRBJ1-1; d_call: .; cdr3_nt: TGTGCCAGCAGCCTAGGGGGGGTGAACACTGAAGCTTTCTTT; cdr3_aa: CASSLGGVNTEAFF
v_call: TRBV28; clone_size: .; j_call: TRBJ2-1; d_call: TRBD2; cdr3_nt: TGTGCCAGCAGATCCGGACTAGTTAATGAGCAGTTCTTC; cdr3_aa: CASRSGLVNEQFF
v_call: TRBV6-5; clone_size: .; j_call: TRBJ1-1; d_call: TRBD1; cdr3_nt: TGTGCCAGCAGCCCGACAGGGGAAAACACTGAAGCTTTCTTT; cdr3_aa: CASSPTGENTEAFF
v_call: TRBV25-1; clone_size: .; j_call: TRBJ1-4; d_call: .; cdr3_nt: TGTGCCAGCAGTGAATCCCGCCAGTTTAATGAAAAACTGTTTTTT; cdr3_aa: CASSESRQFNEKLFF
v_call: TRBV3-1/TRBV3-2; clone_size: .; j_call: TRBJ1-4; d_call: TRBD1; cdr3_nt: TGTGCCAGCAGCCAAGAGACAGGGCTAGGGGAAAAACTGTTTTTT; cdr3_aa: CASSQETGLGEKLFF
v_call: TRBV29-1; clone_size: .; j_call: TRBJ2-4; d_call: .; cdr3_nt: TGCAGCGTTGCTATCTTGGTAGGACTGAGAGCCAAAAACATTCAGTACTTC; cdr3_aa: CSVAILVGLRAKNIQYF
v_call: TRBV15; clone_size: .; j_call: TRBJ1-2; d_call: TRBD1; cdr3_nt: TGTGCCACCAGCATTGACAGGGCTTTAAACTATGGCTACACCTTC; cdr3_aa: CATSIDRALNYGYTF
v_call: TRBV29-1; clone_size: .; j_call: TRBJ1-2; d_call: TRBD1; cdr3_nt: TGCAGCGCCCTTCCCAGGGGGGAATTAGCTAACTATGGCTACACCTTC; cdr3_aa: CSALPRGELANYGYTF
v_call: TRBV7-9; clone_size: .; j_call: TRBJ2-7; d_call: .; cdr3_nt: TGTGCCAGCAGCTTAGGGCCTTCCTACGAGCAGTACTTC; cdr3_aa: CASSLGPSYEQYF
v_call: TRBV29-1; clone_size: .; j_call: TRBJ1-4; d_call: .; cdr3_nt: TGCAGCGTTGTGTCCGGAGCCGAAAAACTGTTTTTT; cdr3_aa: CSVVSGAEKLFF
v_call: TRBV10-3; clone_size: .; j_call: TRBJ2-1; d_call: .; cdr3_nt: TGTGCCATCAGTCCGGGGGAAGCCCGCAATGAGCAGTTCTTC; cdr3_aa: CAISPGEARNEQFF
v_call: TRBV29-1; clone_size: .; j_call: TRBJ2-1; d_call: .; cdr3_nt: TGCAGCGTTGCGGCAGGGGGGTCCTACAATGAGCAGTTCTTC; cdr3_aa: CSVAAGGSYNEQFF
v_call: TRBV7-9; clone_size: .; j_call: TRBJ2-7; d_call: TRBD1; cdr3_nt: TGTGCCAGCAGCTCCTTCCTTAACCGGGACAGCAGAATCGAGCAGTACTTC; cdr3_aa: CASSSFLNRDSRIEQYF
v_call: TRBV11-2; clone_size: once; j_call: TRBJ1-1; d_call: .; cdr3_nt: TGTGCCAGCAGCCATAACACTGAAGCTTTCTTT; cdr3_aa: CASSHNTEAFF